The 25 T cell receptor beta chains reported below all come from one sample, sequenced in a study of CD8 T cells in Susac syndrome. Random hexamers were used to reverse transcribe the RNA input (about 0.5 to 1 ug). TCRdb re-analysed the immunoSEQ multiplex PCR reads in MiXCR, keeping a single row per CDR3 protein. This sample carries around 170,000 distinct CDR3 sequences, more than 95% of them seen once, and the ten largest clones take approximately 0.12%. The source material was CD4+ T cells from PBMCs. The receptors originated from a human donor with Susac syndrome.

This chain joins TRBV20-1 and TRBJ2-3; no clear D. Germline CDR1 reads DFQATT; CDR2 reads SNEGSKA (reference sequence). Trimming shortened V by 3 bases and J by 6 bases, and 4 bases separated the two germline ends. This CDR3 comprises 10 residues. CDR3 DNA: TGCAGTGCTAGGCAGGATACGCAGTATTTT. Amino acids: CSARQDTQYF.

J is TRBJ1-1 and V is TRBV7-2; D possibly corresponds to TRBD1 (5 bases). V was trimmed by 5 bases and J by 0 bases, leaving 10 bases between them. The CDR3 loop spans 14 amino acids. CDR1 SGHTA and CDR2 FQGNSA come from the germline V gene. Here the CDR3 reads CASSPGRLNTEAFF. The CDR3 DNA reads TGTGCCAGCAGCCCGGGACGGTTGAACACTGAAGCTTTCTTT.

In this sample, this clonotype turned up a few times. The CDR3: CASSPTRSGANVLTF. The CDR3 nucleotides read TGTGCCAGCAGCCCCACCCGCTCTGGGGCCAACGTCCTGACTTTC. V usage is TRBV3-1 and J usage is TRBJ2-6, with D unclear. Germline values: CDR1 LGHDT, CDR2 YNNKEL (reference sequence). This CDR3 contains 15 residues. Trimming stripped 4 bases from V and 0 bases from J, with 7 bases between.

The chain uses TRBV29-1 and TRBJ2-7; perhaps TRBD1 as D (6 bases). Germline lookup yields CDR1 SQVTM and CDR2 ANQGSEA. V lost 6 bases and J lost 1, with 16 bases in between. The length of the CDR3 is 14 residues. The CDR3 here is CSVLGVQGSYEQYF. The CDR3 region has the DNA TGCAGCGTCCTGGGGGTGCAGGGGTCCTACGAGCAGTACTTC.

This chain uses TRBV18 with TRBJ2-7; D not certain. The CDR3 sequence is 13 residues long. V was clipped by 0 bases and J by 2 bases, with 5 bases between them. The germline CDR1 and CDR2 sequences are KGHSH and LQKENI. This CDR3 reads CASSPPGTYEQYF. CDR3 coding DNA: TGTGCCAGCTCACCACCGGGCACCTACGAGCAGTACTTC.

This sequence joins TRBV27 and TRBJ2-1; tentative D call: TRBD2 (5 bases). Trimming stripped 0 bases from V and 8 bases from J, with 11 bases between. CDR1 and CDR2 (germline): MNHEY, SMNVEV (reference sequence). The CDR3 has 14 residues. CDR3 in amino acids: CASSLSTTSHEQFF. The CDR3 DNA reads TGTGCCAGCAGTTTATCGACAACTAGTCATGAGCAGTTCTTC.

This chain links TRBV3-1 with TRBJ2-2; TRBD1 matches at 8 bases. This CDR3 has 16 amino acids. The germline gives CDR1 LGHDT, CDR2 YNNKEL (reference sequence). J lost 1 base, V lost 6 bases, and 7 bases had no gene match. This CDR3 is CASSRQGSLNTGELFF. The CDR3 nucleotides read TGTGCCAGCAGTCGACAGGGGTCTTTGAACACCGGGGAGCTGTTTTTT.

The chain combines TRBV29-1 with TRBJ2-1; 11 nucleotides line up with TRBD2. V gave up 7 bases and J gave up 7 bases; unmatched junction bases: 9. Looked up from germline, CDR1 is SQVTM and CDR2 is ANQGSEA. The length of the CDR3 is 14 residues. The CDR3 nucleotides read TGCAGCGCCCAGGGGAGACTAGCGGGGAATGAGCAGTTCTTC. Encoded protein: CSAQGRLAGNEQFF.

V is TRBV12-3 or TRBV12-4 and J is TRBJ1-1; no definite D call. The CDR3 covers 13 residues. V lost 5 bases, J lost 4 bases, and 11 bases lay in between. CDR3 region: CASSRSWATEAFF. The CDR3 region has the DNA TGTGCCAGCAGTCGTTCGTGGGCCACTGAAGCTTTCTTT.

The chain links TRBV29-1 to TRBJ1-1; D is ambiguous. The CDR3 loop spans 17 amino acids. Germline lookup yields CDR1 SQVTM and CDR2 ANQGSEA. Trimming pared 0 bases from V and 1 base from J, leaving 18 bases between. The CDR3 sequence: CSVEDRYDWGTNTEAFF. CDR3 DNA sequence: TGCAGCGTTGAAGATCGCTATGATTGGGGAACGAACACTGAAGCTTTCTTT.

The chain recombines TRBV4-3 with TRBJ1-6; perhaps TRBD1 as D (6 bases). From germline, CDR1 is LGHNA and CDR2 YSLEER. The V and J ends lost 3 bases and 10 bases respectively, with 19 bases between them. The CDR3 consists of 16 residues. CDR3 loop: CASSQDTGTLDSPLHF. As DNA, the CDR3 is TGCGCCAGCAGCCAGGACACCGGGACATTAGACTCACCCCTCCACTTT.

This clonotype has only one observation. The V gene is TRBV20-1, the J gene TRBJ2-3; perhaps TRBD1 as D (6 bases). This CDR3 has 15 residues. The V end lost 4 bases, the J end lost 2 bases, and 16 bases lay between the germline ends. Germline V gene data show CDR1 as DFQATT and CDR2 as SNEGSKA (reference sequence). The CDR3 nucleotides are TGCAGTGCTAAAAGACCGACAGGAAACACAGATACGCAGTATTTT. This gives the protein CSAKRPTGNTDTQYF.

The chain carries TRBV7-2 and TRBJ2-3; 7 positions agree with TRBD2. The CDR3 is 15 amino acids. Trimming took 3 bases from V and 2 from J; bases not matched to a gene: 5. Looked up from germline, CDR1 is SGHTA and CDR2 is FQGNSA. The CDR3 nucleotides read TGTGCCAGCAGCTTGAGCGGGGCTAACACAGATACGCAGTATTTT. This gives the protein CASSLSGANTDTQYF.

This chain connects TRBV20-1 to TRBJ2-1; no clear D. Trimming pared 4 bases from V and 3 bases from J, leaving 10 bases between. Germline lookup yields CDR1 DFQATT and CDR2 SNEGSKA (reference sequence). CDR3 length: 13 residues. CDR3 DNA sequence: TGCAGTGCTAAATCGACGGGCTACAATGAGCAGTTCTTC. Its translation is CSAKSTGYNEQFF.

This chain uses TRBV9 with TRBJ2-7; TRBD2 is a possible D gene (6 bases). CDR3 length: 15 residues. V gave up 0 bases and J gave up 4 bases, with 14 bases separating them. Germline assignment: CDR1 SGDLS and CDR2 YYNGEE. The DNA for the CDR3 is TGTGCCAGCAGCGTAGGTGGTAGCGGCGGATACGAGCAGTACTTC. Protein sequence: CASSVGGSGGYEQYF. Filled out from reference TRBV9 and TRBJ2-7, the complete variable domain reads DSGVTQTPKHLITATGQRVTLRCSPRSGDLSVYWYQQSLDQGLQFLIQYYNGEERAKGNILERFSAQQFPDLHSELNLSSLELGDSALYFCASSVGGSGGYEQYFGPGTRLTVT.

The rearrangement uses TRBV7-9 and TRBJ1-2; a possible D gene is TRBD1 (5 bases). Between the trimmed V and J ends, which lost 5 bases and 5 bases, there was a span of 12 bases. This CDR3 has 13 amino acids. Germline-derived CDR1 and CDR2 are SEHNR and FQNEAQ (reference sequence). CDR3 in DNA: TGTGCCAGCAGCGCTTGGGGGGAATATGGCTACACCTTC. Translated: CASSAWGEYGYTF.

Details on this clonotype: Germline is not matched at one junction end, which may reflect a read error. J is TRBJ2-1 and V is TRBV7-9, with 8 bases fitting TRBD1. Germline V lookup: CDR1 SEHNR, CDR2 FQNEAQ (reference sequence). The CDR3 extends over 11 amino acids. As DNA, the CDR3 is TGTGCCAGCAGCCGTCAGGGGGCCAAAATCTTC. Protein: CASSRQGAKIF.

The gene calls are TRBV12-3 or TRBV12-4 and TRBJ2-1; no firm D call. The CDR3 sequence is 11 residues long. V lost 3 bases, J lost 9 bases, and 6 bases lay in between. CDR3: CASSFYVEQFF. CDR3 sequence (DNA): TGTGCCAGCAGTTTTTATGTTGAGCAGTTCTTC.

This sequence joins TRBV15 and TRBJ2-4, with 7 positions matching TRBD2. The CDR3 runs to 15 residues. V trimming: 2 bases; J trimming: 7 bases; junction bases outside the gene matches: 8. Germline V lookup: CDR1 LNHNV, CDR2 YYDKDF (reference sequence). The CDR3: CATSRSSGMRNIQYF. DNA of the CDR3: TGTGCCACCAGCAGATCCAGCGGGATGCGGAACATTCAGTACTTC.

V and J are TRBV12-3 or TRBV12-4 and TRBJ1-2; D unresolved. The V end was cut by 0 bases, the J end by 8 bases, with 7 bases between. The CDR3 is 12 residues long. CDR3 sequence reads: CASSLAGGGYTF. DNA for the CDR3: TGTGCCAGCAGTTTAGCGGGTGGCGGCTACACCTTC.

The chain combines TRBV29-1 with TRBJ2-3, with 9 bases fitting TRBD2. V shed 7 bases and J 4 bases; nucleotides not matched to a gene: 6. This CDR3 is built from 13 residues. In germline, CDR1 is SQVTM, CDR2 ANQGSEA. The CDR3: CSAEAGGADTQYF. CDR3 bases: TGCAGCGCTGAGGCGGGGGGGGCAGATACGCAGTATTTT.

This clonotype has just one count. V usage is TRBV15 and J usage is TRBJ2-5, with D hard to call. The germline CDR1 and CDR2 sequences are LNHNV and YYDKDF (reference sequence). Trimming cost V 0 bases and J 5 bases, with 10 bases left between them. The CDR3 runs 14 residues. The CDR3 coding sequence is TGTGCCACCAGCAGAGATGTTTGGGTGGAGACCCAGTACTTC. Residues: CATSRDVWVETQYF.

V gene TRBV29-1 combines with J gene TRBJ2-5; the D is unclear. Germline lookup yields CDR1 SQVTM and CDR2 ANQGSEA. The CDR3 spans 12 residues. V was clipped by 2 bases and J by 5 bases, with 9 bases between them. The CDR3 region has the DNA TGCAGCGTTGAATGGCCTCGGGAGACCCAGTACTTC. Its protein is CSVEWPRETQYF.

V usage is TRBV11-2 and J usage is TRBJ1-2, with 9 bases matching TRBD1. CDR1 is SGHAT and CDR2 is FQNNGV in the germline V gene. The V and J ends lost 5 bases and 2 bases, in that order; junction bases with no gene match: 6. The CDR3 has 15 residues. The CDR3 sequence: CASSHLGQGNYGYTF. For the CDR3, the DNA is TGTGCCAGCAGCCACCTGGGACAGGGAAACTATGGCTACACCTTC.

The chain recombines TRBV5-4 with TRBJ2-7; 7 bases agree with TRBD2. J lost 2 bases, V lost 4 bases, and 6 bases had no gene match. The CDR3 has 14 residues. Germline V lookup: CDR1 SGHNT, CDR2 YYREEE (reference sequence). The CDR3 sequence is CASSAREGAYEQYV. In DNA, the CDR3 is TGTGCCAGCAGCGCCAGGGAGGGAGCCTACGAGCAGTACGTC.